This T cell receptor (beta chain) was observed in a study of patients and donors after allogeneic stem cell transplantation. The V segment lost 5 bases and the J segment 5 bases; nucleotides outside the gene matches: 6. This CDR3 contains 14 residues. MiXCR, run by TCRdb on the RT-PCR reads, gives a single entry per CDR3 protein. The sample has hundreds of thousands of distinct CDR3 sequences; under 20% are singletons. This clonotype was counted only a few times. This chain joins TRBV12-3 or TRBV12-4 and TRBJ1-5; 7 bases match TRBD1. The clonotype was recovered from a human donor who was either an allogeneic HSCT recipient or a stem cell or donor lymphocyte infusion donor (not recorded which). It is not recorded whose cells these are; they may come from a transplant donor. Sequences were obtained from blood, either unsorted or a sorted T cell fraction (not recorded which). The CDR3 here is CASSPGTDYQPQHF. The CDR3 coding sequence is TGTGCCAGCAGTCCCGGGACAGATTATCAGCCCCAGCATTTT.